There are a few counts of the clone carrying this T cell receptor (beta chain). In the original analysis: Counts of nucleated cells, estimated from reference gene primer amplification, were obtained. Here immunoSEQ multiplex PCR was the method, and the copy in TCRdb shows in-frame clones only, minus some. V, J and clone size were drawn from that table, and D and trimming were deduced from the DNA. The sample carries about 380,000 clones, approximately 80% recorded once. The data derive from a study of blood T cell repertoires in COVID-19. Looked up from germline, CDR1 is LNHDA and CDR2 is SQIVND (reference sequence). The CDR3 extends over 20 amino acids. V lost 6 bases and J 5 bases, leaving 35 bases between the germline ends.

The sequence derives from a human donor with acute or convalescent COVID-19. The donor label of this sample is uncertain. Sequenced: peripheral blood. The chain carries TRBV19 and TRBJ2-7, with D tentatively TRBD1 (6 bases). This CDR3 reads CASSYRATVPETSNLHEQYF. CDR3 nucleotide sequence: TGTGCCAGTAGCTACAGGGCCACGGTCCCCGAAACCTCGAACTTACACGAGCAGTACTTC.